A single sample is the source of the 31 T cell receptor beta chains below, sequenced in a study of shared clonotypes between healthy human individuals. Only in-frame clones appear in the TCRdb table, and some are missing; sequencing was by immunoSEQ multiplex PCR. Among approximately 500,000 clones listed, around 73% were seen once. The specimen sequenced was PBMCs. The receptors originated from a woman aged 40 to 49 in good health. Some clones in this sample may be carry-over from other donors' samples.

This clone was recorded a few times. The chain joins TRBV30 to TRBJ1-1; TRBD1 matches at 7 bases. Trimming cost V 5 bases and J 3 bases; bases outside gene matches: 12. This CDR3 is built from 15 residues. Germline CDR1 GTSNPN, CDR2 SVGIG (reference sequence). The chain's CDR3 is CAWGRKGAQDTEAFF. The CDR3 DNA sequence: TGTGCCTGGGGGAGAAAGGGGGCGCAGGACACTGAAGCTTTCTTT.

The V gene is TRBV7-8, the J gene TRBJ1-1; no clear D. V was pared by 5 bases and J by 1 base, with 8 bases between. The CDR3 covers 13 residues. Per the germline V gene, CDR1 is SGHVS and CDR2 is FQNEAQ. The CDR3 reads CASSPGGNTEAFF. Written as DNA, the CDR3 is TGTGCCAGCAGCCCGGGCGGGAACACTGAAGCTTTCTTT.

The chain is built from TRBV7-8 and TRBJ2-7, with D possibly matching TRBD2 (7 bases). The CDR3 runs 14 residues. Germline V lookup: CDR1 SGHVS, CDR2 FQNEAQ. V was trimmed by 1 base and J by 3 bases, leaving 10 bases between them. CDR3 residues: CASSLEGGYYEQYF. The CDR3 bases are TGTGCCAGCAGCTTAGAGGGGGGGTACTACGAGCAGTACTTC.

The chain has TRBV10-3 and TRBJ1-2, with D hard to call. CDR3 length equals 13 residues. Germline V CDR1 and CDR2: ENHRY, SYGVKD. Trimming stripped 2 bases from V and 5 bases from J, with 9 bases between. CDR3 in amino acids: CAISEGGSYGYTF. Here the CDR3 DNA reads TGTGCCATCAGTGAGGGTGGGTCGTATGGCTACACCTTC.

This sequence joins TRBV5-4 and TRBJ1-2; the D gene is possibly TRBD1 (5 bases). The V and J ends lost 2 bases and 4 bases respectively, with 15 bases between them. The CDR3 runs 15 residues. Per the germline V gene, CDR1 is SGHNT and CDR2 is YYREEE (reference sequence). The CDR3 DNA reads as TGTGCCAGCAGCTTACCTACATTGGACATCTATGGCTACACCTTC. It yields the protein CASSLPTLDIYGYTF.

The chain carries TRBV5-1 and TRBJ2-1, with a tentative D call TRBD2 (5 bases). In germline, CDR1 is SGHRS, CDR2 YFSETQ. This CDR3 contains 16 residues. Trimming removed 0 bases at V and 5 bases at J, with 15 bases between. Here the CDR3 reads CASSLASGAGHNEQFF. CDR3 sequence (DNA): TGCGCCAGCAGCTTGGCGAGCGGAGCAGGCCACAATGAGCAGTTCTTC.

This clone was seen just once. This rearrangement joins TRBV10-3 to TRBJ2-3; 14 nucleotides match TRBD2. J lost 5 bases, V lost 6 bases, and 16 bases had no gene match. Germline V gene sequence: CDR1 ENHRY, CDR2 SYGVKD. The CDR3 extends over 19 amino acids. The CDR3 sequence: CAISTGLAGGERSVDTQYF. The CDR3 nucleotides are TGTGCCATCAGCACTGGACTAGCGGGAGGTGAAAGATCTGTAGATACGCAGTATTTT.

The rearrangement uses TRBV2 and TRBJ1-3; no clear D. V lost 9 bases to trimming and J lost 0 bases, with 9 bases between them. Germline CDR1 and CDR2: SNHLY and FYNNEI. There are 13 residues in the CDR3. The CDR3 DNA follows: TGTGCCAGACAGCGCAGCTCTGGAAACACCATATATTTT. It codes for CARQRSSGNTIYF.

The gene calls are TRBV19 and TRBJ2-1, with TRBD2 matching 12 bases. This CDR3 has 15 amino acids. Germline V CDR1 and CDR2: LNHDA, SQIVND (reference sequence). The J segment lost 7 bases and the V segment lost 6 bases, leaving 7 bases of the junction unmatched. CDR3 protein: CASSLLAGGPNEQFF. Written as DNA, the CDR3 is TGTGCCAGTAGCCTACTAGCGGGAGGCCCAAATGAGCAGTTCTTC.

The chain couples TRBV10-3 to TRBJ2-3; D is perhaps TRBD1 (6 bases). Germline loops: CDR1 ENHRY, CDR2 SYGVKD. Trimming shortened V by 5 bases and J by 6 bases, and 9 bases separated the two germline ends. The CDR3 extends over 12 amino acids. The CDR3 is CAISQGSDTQYF. The DNA for the CDR3 is TGTGCCATCAGTCAGGGGTCGGATACGCAGTATTTT.

The chain uses TRBV30 and TRBJ2-1; no reliable D call. This CDR3 region has 12 residues. Germline lookup yields CDR1 GTSNPN and CDR2 SVGIG (reference sequence). The V end was cut by 3 bases, the J end by 5 bases, with 8 bases between. The CDR3 reads CAWRAGNNEQFF. The DNA for the CDR3 is TGTGCCTGGAGGGCTGGGAACAATGAGCAGTTCTTC.

The V gene is TRBV29-1, the J gene TRBJ1-4, with D unclear. The CDR3 has 13 residues. Germline V gene data show CDR1 as SQVTM and CDR2 as ANQGSEA. V shed 6 bases and J shed 2 bases, with 10 bases lying between them. CDR3 in amino acids: CSVLIETNEKLFF. CDR3 DNA sequence: TGCAGCGTCCTAATAGAGACTAATGAAAAACTGTTTTTT.

For this clone: The sample contains more than one DNA sequence encoding this CDR3. The chain is built from TRBV7-3 and TRBJ2-5; D not resolved. The ends were cut back, 2 bases at V and 1 base at J, with 11 bases in the middle. Germline V gene sequence: CDR1 SGHTA, CDR2 FQGTGA. The CDR3 spans 15 residues. CDR3 loop: CASSLDGRPQETQYF. Here the CDR3 DNA reads TGTGCCAGCAGCTTAGACGGACGCCCCCAAGAGACCCAGTACTTC.

This clone appeared once. The CDR3 nucleotides are TGCGCCAGCAGCCAAGGCAGGGGGAGCGGTCAGCCCCAGCATTTT. Translation gives CASSQGRGSGQPQHF. The chain combines TRBV4-1 with TRBJ1-5, with 7 bases fitting TRBD1. From germline, CDR1 is MGHRA and CDR2 YSYEKL. This CDR3 has 15 residues. V was pared by 1 base and J by 6 bases, with 6 bases of the junction left unmatched.

The chain combines TRBV6-4 with TRBJ2-1; maybe TRBD1 (5 bases). With 3 bases removed from V and 6 bases from J, the gap between germline ends came to 12 bases. This CDR3 has 14 amino acids. Per germline, CDR1 MRHNA and CDR2 SNTAGT. CDR3 amino acids: CASSEGTGPNEQFF. The CDR3 nucleotides read TGTGCCAGCAGTGAAGGAACAGGACCCAATGAGCAGTTCTTC.

The rearrangement links TRBV14 to TRBJ2-7, with D unresolved. V dropped 3 bases and J dropped 4 bases, with 13 bases sitting between them. The length of the CDR3 is 14 residues. The germline V gene encodes CDR1 SGHDN and CDR2 FVKESK. The CDR3 reads CASSQQVGPYEQYF. The CDR3 DNA is TGTGCCAGCAGCCAGCAGGTCGGACCGTACGAGCAGTACTTC.

This chain links TRBV11-2 with TRBJ2-5, with 8 bases aligning to TRBD1. The CDR3 covers 16 residues. Per germline, CDR1 SGHAT and CDR2 FQNNGV. V dropped 4 bases and J dropped 4; count of bases not matched to a gene: 11. The CDR3 protein is CASSSLWTGNRETQYF. The CDR3 nucleotides are TGTGCCAGCAGCTCCCTCTGGACAGGGAACCGAGAGACCCAGTACTTC.

This clone was picked up one time. The chain uses TRBV7-9 and TRBJ2-5, with TRBD1 as a possible D gene (6 bases). Germline values: CDR1 SEHNR, CDR2 FQNEAQ (reference sequence). V shed 4 bases and J shed 4 bases, with 16 bases lying between them. This CDR3 region has 15 residues. CDR3 sequence (DNA): TGTGCCAGCAGCTCCGCTTCGGACAGTAGAGAGACCCAGTACTTC. This codes for CASSSASDSRETQYF.

This rearrangement joins TRBV4-3 to TRBJ2-3; 7 nucleotides line up with TRBD2. Trimming cost V 0 bases and J 5 bases; bases outside gene matches: 8. Germline V lookup: CDR1 LGHNA, CDR2 YSLEER. The CDR3 is 16 amino acids. The CDR3 region is CASSQEVSSGGDTQYF. The CDR3 nucleotides read TGCGCCAGCAGCCAAGAGGTCTCTAGCGGCGGAGATACGCAGTATTTT.

This chain links TRBV7-2 with TRBJ2-3; D gene unclear. There are 15 residues in the CDR3. The V gene's germline CDR1 is SGHTA and CDR2 FQGNSA. Between the trimmed V and J ends, which lost 5 bases and 1 base, there was a span of 13 bases. CDR3: CASSTRAWGTDTQYF. The CDR3 DNA is TGTGCCAGCAGCACACGGGCCTGGGGCACAGATACGCAGTATTTT.

This chain links TRBV5-1 with TRBJ2-3; 8 nucleotides match TRBD2. J gave up 6 bases and V 0 bases, and 6 bases lay outside the gene matches. There are 15 residues in the CDR3. Germline lookup yields CDR1 SGHRS and CDR2 YFSETQ. The DNA of the CDR3 is TGCGCCAGCAGCTTGGGAGCGGGAGAAGGGGATACGCAGTATTTT. It translates to CASSLGAGEGDTQYF.

The rearrangement links TRBV5-1 to TRBJ2-2, with a tentative D call TRBD1 (6 bases). From germline, CDR1 is SGHRS and CDR2 YFSETQ. V lost 4 bases to trimming and J lost 6 bases, with 10 bases between them. The length of the CDR3 is 13 residues. CDR3 sequence: CASSTQGSGELFF. The CDR3 nucleotides are TGCGCCAGCAGCACACAGGGTTCCGGGGAGCTGTTTTTT.

The rearrangement joins TRBV21-1 to TRBJ1-2; the table's D call TRBD1 went unverified against the DNA. TRBV21-1 constitutes a pseudogene. This CDR3 has 16 residues. In DNA, the CDR3 is TGTGCCAGCACCCCTGATAGGGGACACCTCTCGGGTGGCTACACCTTC. Translating gives CASTPDRGHLSGGYTF.

The J gene is TRBJ2-1, the V gene TRBV6-6; D is possibly TRBD2 (6 bases). V shed 8 bases and J shed 0 bases, with 14 bases lying between them. This CDR3 comprises 15 residues. Germline loops: CDR1 MNHNY, CDR2 SVGAGI (reference sequence). The CDR3 here is CASLERVSSYNEQFF. As DNA, the CDR3 is TGTGCCAGCTTGGAGCGGGTCAGCTCCTACAATGAGCAGTTCTTC.

A single count supports this clone. The chain uses TRBV7-9 and TRBJ2-7, with D possibly TRBD2 on 6 matching bases. Trimming cost V 3 bases and J 6 bases, with 21 bases left between them. The CDR3 has 16 residues. Germline CDR1 is SEHNR and CDR2 is FQNEAQ (reference sequence). CDR3 in amino acids: CASSLSLAGSRGEQYF. The DNA for the CDR3 is TGTGCCAGCAGCTTGTCTCTTGCGGGCTCGCGGGGCGAGCAGTACTTC.

The chain joins TRBV6-6 to TRBJ2-2; D not certain. V lost 5 bases and J lost 4, with 11 bases in between. Germline CDR1 MNHNY, CDR2 SVGAGI (reference sequence). This CDR3 region has 14 residues. CDR3 protein: CASSPPQTTGELFF. In nucleotides, the CDR3 is TGTGCCAGCAGTCCGCCGCAGACCACCGGGGAGCTGTTTTTT.

The gene calls are TRBV28 and TRBJ2-7; TRBD2 agrees at 7 bases. V shed 4 bases and J 0 bases; nucleotides not matched to a gene: 6. CDR1 MDHEN and CDR2 SYDVKM come from the germline V gene. The CDR3 consists of 15 residues. CDR3 DNA sequence: TGTGCCAGCAGTTCCCACGGGACTACCTCCTACGAGCAGTACTTC. Encoded protein: CASSSHGTTSYEQYF.

The chain carries TRBV11-3 and TRBJ2-5; 12 nucleotides agree with TRBD2. With 1 base clipped from V and 1 base from J, the junction kept 10 bases outside the gene matches. Germline V gene data show CDR1 as SGHNT and CDR2 as YENEEA. The length of the CDR3 is 19 residues. This chain's CDR3 is CASSLGGRTSGVVQETQYF. The DNA for the CDR3 is TGTGCCAGCAGCTTAGGTGGGCGGACTAGCGGGGTTGTCCAAGAGACCCAGTACTTC.

As regards this clone: Other DNA sequences in the same sample also yield this CDR3. The chain has TRBV5-1 and TRBJ1-1; D possibly corresponds to TRBD1 (5 bases). The CDR3 runs 15 residues. V lost 0 bases and J lost 2, with 11 bases in between. The germline V gene encodes CDR1 SGHRS and CDR2 YFSETQ. The CDR3 reads CASSLAGQGNTEAFF. As DNA, the CDR3 is TGCGCCAGCAGCTTGGCGGGGCAGGGAAACACTGAAGCTTTCTTT.

The chain joins TRBV28 to TRBJ2-1; no clear D gene. The CDR3 contains 10 residues. The V end was cut by 3 bases, the J end by 10 bases, with 4 bases between. Germline V gene data show CDR1 as MDHEN and CDR2 as SYDVKM. The chain's CDR3 is CASSLYEQFF. The DNA for the CDR3 is TGTGCCAGCAGTTTGTACGAGCAGTTCTTC.

The chain carries TRBV28 and TRBJ2-3, with 7 positions matching TRBD2. This CDR3 spans 15 amino acids. Germline CDR1 is MDHEN and CDR2 is SYDVKM. V gave up 2 bases and J gave up 0 bases; unmatched junction bases: 2. In DNA form, the CDR3 reads TGTGCCAGCAGTTTACTAGCGGCTAGCACAGATACGCAGTATTTT. Amino acid sequence: CASSLLAASTDTQYF.